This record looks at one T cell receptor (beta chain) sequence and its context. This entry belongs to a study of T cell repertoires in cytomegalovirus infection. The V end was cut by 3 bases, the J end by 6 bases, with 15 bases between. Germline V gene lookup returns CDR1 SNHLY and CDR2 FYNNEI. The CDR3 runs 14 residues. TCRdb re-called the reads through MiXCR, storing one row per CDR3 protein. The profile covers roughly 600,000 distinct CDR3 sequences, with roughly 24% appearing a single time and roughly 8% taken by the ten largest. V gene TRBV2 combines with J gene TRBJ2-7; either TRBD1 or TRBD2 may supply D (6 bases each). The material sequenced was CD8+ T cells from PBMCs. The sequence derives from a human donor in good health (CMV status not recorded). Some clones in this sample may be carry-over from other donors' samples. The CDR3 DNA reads TGTGCCAGCAGTGATGGTGGGGGGCGAGGCGAGCAGTACGTC. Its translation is CASSDGGGRGEQYV.